The 15 T cell receptor beta chains below come from one sample, sequenced in a study of shared clonotypes between healthy human individuals. Libraries were prepared by immunoSEQ multiplex PCR; TCRdb keeps only in-frame clonotypes and omits some of them. The sample shows 450,000 to 600,000 clones, approximately 79% of them seen only once. Sequenced material: PBMCs. The receptor set was obtained from a woman aged 40 to 49 in good health. Some clones in this sample may be carry-over from other donors' samples.

This clone has more than one count but fewer than ten. V gene TRBV18 combines with J gene TRBJ1-5; the D gene is possibly TRBD1 (5 bases). V was pared by 2 bases and J by 0 bases, with 8 bases between. The CDR3 has 15 residues. Germline values: CDR1 KGHSH, CDR2 LQKENI. The CDR3 coding sequence is TGTGCCAGCTCACCAATTCAGGGTAGCAATCAGCCCCAGCATTTT. This codes for CASSPIQGSNQPQHF.

This clone was seen a few times. This sample also contains other DNA sequences that code for the same CDR3. The rearrangement joins TRBV5-1 to TRBJ2-7; possible D gene TRBD2, 5 bases. CDR3 length: 14 residues. Germline V CDR1 and CDR2: SGHRS, YFSETQ. V lost 0 bases to trimming and J lost 3 bases, with 10 bases between them. The CDR3, as DNA: TGCGCCAGCAGCTTGGATCCGGACTTCTACGAGCAGTACTTC. Residues: CASSLDPDFYEQYF. Looking up the rest from reference TRBV5-1 and TRBJ2-7 gives the full variable domain: KAGVTQTPRYLIKTRGQQVTLSCSPISGHRSVSWYQQTPGQGLQFLFEYFSETQRNKGNFPGRFSGRQFSNSRSEMNVSTLELGDSALYLCASSLDPDFYEQYFGPGTRLTVT.

This chain links TRBV21-1 with TRBJ2-5; the D call TRBD2 from the table was never checked on the DNA. TRBV21-1 is a listed pseudogene. The CDR3 is 13 residues long. CDR3 in DNA: TGTGCCAGCAGCAAAGCCCTTCGAGAGACCCAGTACTTC. Its protein product is CASSKALRETQYF.

The V call is TRBV28, the J call TRBJ2-7; D unresolved. This CDR3 is built from 15 residues. Germline assignment: CDR1 MDHEN and CDR2 SYDVKM. Trimming removed 4 bases at V and 2 bases at J, with 15 bases between. This CDR3 is CASSSVAERTYEQYF. The CDR3 DNA is TGTGCCAGCAGTTCCGTCGCCGAGAGGACCTACGAGCAGTACTTC.

V gene TRBV18 combines with J gene TRBJ2-3, with TRBD1 matching 7 bases. The junction had 5 bases not matched to a gene; V was cut back by 4 bases and J by 4 bases. CDR1 is KGHSH and CDR2 is LQKENI in the germline V gene. CDR3 size: 14 residues. The CDR3 region is CASSLGQEADTQYF. The CDR3 DNA reads TGTGCCAGCTCACTCGGACAGGAGGCAGATACGCAGTATTTT.

The rearrangement joins TRBV7-9 to TRBJ2-5; D may be TRBD2 (6 bases). The J call is uncertain, as TRBJ2-7 better fits the DNA end. Germline V gene data show CDR1 as SEHNR and CDR2 as FQNEAQ (reference sequence). The CDR3 length is 14 residues. The CDR3 loop is CASSLATSPHEQYF. The CDR3 bases are TGTGCCAGCAGCTTAGCAACTAGCCCACACGAGCAGTACTTC.

The chain links TRBV6-5 to TRBJ2-7; D is ambiguous. V was shortened by 0 bases and J by 2 bases, with 8 bases between the two germline ends. The germline CDR1 and CDR2 sequences are MNHEY and SVGAGI. The CDR3 has 14 residues. CDR3 DNA: TGTGCCAGCAGTTACTCGAGTGCCCCCTACGAGCAGTACTTC. This sequence encodes CASSYSSAPYEQYF.

This clone was seen a few times. The same CDR3 can be traced to other DNA sequences in this sample. The chain combines TRBV7-2 with TRBJ2-2; D is tentatively TRBD1 or TRBD2 (5 bases each). Germline CDR1 is SGHTA and CDR2 is FQGNSA. V gave up 1 base and J gave up 2 bases, with 8 bases separating them. The CDR3 extends over 15 amino acids. The DNA for the CDR3 is TGTGCCAGCAGCTTAGTCGGGGCTAACACCGGGGAGCTGTTTTTT. Translating gives CASSLVGANTGELFF.

The chain is built from TRBV28 and TRBJ2-1; maybe TRBD1 (5 bases). Germline values: CDR1 MDHEN, CDR2 SYDVKM. Trimming pared 3 bases from V and 7 bases from J, leaving 22 bases between. This CDR3 has 17 amino acids. The CDR3 reads CASSFLLGSRAGNEQFF. The CDR3 DNA reads TGTGCCAGCAGTTTCCTACTCGGATCCCGAGCAGGGAATGAGCAGTTCTTC.

This clone was picked up a small number of times. The V call is TRBV5-1, the J call TRBJ1-4, with D tentatively TRBD1 (5 bases). V shed 6 bases and J shed 0 bases, with 15 bases lying between them. Germline loops: CDR1 SGHRS, CDR2 YFSETQ. This CDR3 is built from 16 residues. The CDR3 coding sequence is TGCGCCAGCACCCCGGGGGGGGGTTCAACTAATGAAAAACTGTTTTTT. This encodes CASTPGGGSTNEKLFF. Full variable domain (rest looked up from reference TRBV5-1 and TRBJ1-4): KAGVTQTPRYLIKTRGQQVTLSCSPISGHRSVSWYQQTPGQGLQFLFEYFSETQRNKGNFPGRFSGRQFSNSRSEMNVSTLELGDSALYLCASTPGGGSTNEKLFFGSGTQLSVL.

This chain connects TRBV28 to TRBJ2-7, with TRBD1 identical over 8 bases. The junction had 5 bases not matched to a gene; V was cut back by 6 bases and J by 7 bases. The CDR3 consists of 12 residues. Germline V CDR1 and CDR2: MDHEN, SYDVKM. The CDR3 loop is CASRQGVLEQYF. The CDR3 DNA sequence: TGTGCCAGCAGACAGGGGGTCCTGGAGCAGTACTTC.

This clone was seen repeatedly, ten times or more. The rearrangement joins TRBV14 to TRBJ1-3; D remains ambiguous. From germline, CDR1 is SGHDN and CDR2 FVKESK. The V end lost 1 base, the J end lost 2 bases, and 9 bases lay between the germline ends. The CDR3 has 15 residues. CDR3 sequence reads: CASSQVWGTGNTIYF. The CDR3 nucleotides read TGTGCCAGCAGCCAAGTCTGGGGTACTGGAAACACCATATATTTT.

For this clone: This could be a read error, since a much larger clone is one nucleotide away. The identical CDR3 is also encoded by other nucleotide sequences in the sample. This chain joins TRBV11-2 and TRBJ1-2; D call uncertain. This CDR3 is built from 12 residues. V was trimmed by 2 bases and J by 5 bases, leaving 6 bases between them. CDR1 and CDR2 from the germline V gene are SGHAT and FQNNGV. The DNA of the CDR3 is TGTGCCAGCAGCTTAACAGCTTATGGCTACACCTTC. Residues: CASSLTAYGYTF.

The rearrangement uses TRBV11-1 and TRBJ2-7; 7 bases agree with TRBD1. The CDR3 runs to 15 residues. Trimming cost V 1 base and J 4 bases; bases outside gene matches: 7. Germline V gene sequence: CDR1 SGHAT, CDR2 FQDESV (reference sequence). The DNA of the CDR3 is TGTGCCAGCAGCTTAGAGGGACAGAGTCTTTACGAGCAGTACTTC. This sequence encodes CASSLEGQSLYEQYF. The entire variable domain, with the rest obtained from reference TRBV11-1 and TRBJ2-7, is as follows: EAEVAQSPRYKITEKSQAVAFWCDPISGHATLYWYRQILGQGPELLVQFQDESVVDDSQLPKDRFSAERLKGVDSTLKIQPAELGDSAMYLCASSLEGQSLYEQYFGPGTRLTVT.

V usage is TRBV2 and J usage is TRBJ2-7; D is possibly TRBD2 (5 bases). The length of the CDR3 is 15 residues. V was pared by 6 bases and J by 3 bases, with 18 bases between. Germline V CDR1 and CDR2: SNHLY, FYNNEI. The CDR3 nucleotides are TGTGCCAGCAGGGTCGGGAAAGGTCGAAACTACGAGCAGTACTTC. Residues: CASRVGKGRNYEQYF.